This TCR beta chain is from a study of vaccination effects on CD4 cells after COVID-19. Concerning this clone: Its antigen is still unknown.

Per the germline V gene, CDR1 is SGHTA and CDR2 is FQGNSA. The CDR3 loop spans 14 amino acids. Trimming removed 3 bases from V and 6 bases from J, with 14 bases in between. General study results and limits: Spike-reactive clones in convalescents after vaccination were chiefly newly vaccine-induced.

Before sequencing took place, the ViraFEST assay used viral peptide pools to expand antigen-specific CD4+ T cells. Following 10 days of culture, CD4+ T cells were isolated. The person's infection with SARS-CoV-2, confirmed by PCR, took place between March and December 2020. The participants, recipients of two vaccine doses, got either BNT162b2 or mRNA-1273. Days 3 and 7 saw half the medium replaced with IL-2 medium. Data came from immunoSEQ multiplex PCR; TCRdb stores just in-frame clones and leaves some out. The sample includes some 14,000 clones, around 73% of them seen just once. The sequence derives from a human donor who had a prior SARS-CoV-2 infection. The chain uses TRBV7-2 and TRBJ1-1; D remains ambiguous. Source: CD4+ T cells from PBMCs cultured with HCoV-NL63 spike peptides, taken after COVID-19 vaccination. In DNA form, the CDR3 reads TGTGCCAGCAGCTTCCTACCCGGTGCCGCTGAAGCTTTCTTT. Translating gives CASSFLPGAAEAFF. Filled out from reference TRBV7-2 and TRBJ1-1, the complete variable domain reads GAGVSQSPSNKVTEKGKDVELRCDPISGHTALYWYRQSLGQGLEFLIYFQGNSAPDKSGLPSDRFSAERTGGSVSTLTIQRTQQEDSAVYLCASSFLPGAAEAFFGQGTRLTVV.